The 13 T cell receptor beta chains listed next were all sequenced from one sample in a study of regulatory and conventional T cells in RAG deficiency. TCRdb's copy holds only in-frame clones and misses some; the assay was immunoSEQ multiplex PCR. The sample consists of 7,000 to 10,000 clones, approximately 94% of them appearing once. Blood CD4+ CD25-high CD127-low regulatory T cells supplied the genomic DNA template. This sample also belongs to another study, concerning regulatory T cells. That study reports: Primers: 52 TRBV forward and 13 TRBJ reverse.

The sequenced material came from CD127- CD25+ CD4+ Tregs sorted from blood. The receptors derive from a human donor in good health.

The chain has TRBV5-1 and TRBJ1-2; the match to TRBD1 covers 8 bases. CDR1 SGHRS and CDR2 YFSETQ come from the germline V gene. The CDR3 runs 15 residues. The J segment lost 7 bases and the V segment lost 1 base, leaving 9 bases of the junction unmatched. CDR3 in amino acids: CASSLFQGAPSGYTF. The CDR3 DNA reads TGCGCCAGCAGCTTGTTTCAGGGGGCGCCGAGTGGCTACACCTTC.

The chain recombines TRBV4-2 with TRBJ2-5; 8 nucleotides line up with TRBD2. V lost 2 bases and J lost 2; bases outside the gene matches: 13. The germline CDR1 and CDR2 sequences are LGHNA and YNFKEQ. The CDR3 has 18 residues. CDR3 region: CASSQLAGGLGVQETQYF. The DNA of the CDR3 is TGTGCCAGCAGCCAACTGGCGGGGGGCCTAGGGGTACAAGAGACCCAGTACTTC.

The V call is TRBV27, the J call TRBJ2-7; perhaps TRBD1 as D (6 bases). The CDR3 spans 12 residues. Trimming pared 5 bases from V and 4 bases from J, leaving 9 bases between. The germline V gene encodes CDR1 MNHEY and CDR2 SMNVEV (reference sequence). The DNA for the CDR3 is TGTGCCAGCAGTGCGACAGGATACGAGCAGTACTTC. Protein sequence: CASSATGYEQYF.

The V call is TRBV19, the J call TRBJ1-2; D might be TRBD1 (5 bases). This CDR3 contains 15 residues. The V gene's germline CDR1 is LNHDA and CDR2 SQIVND (reference sequence). V was clipped by 5 bases and J by 4 bases, with 17 bases between them. CDR3 coding DNA: TGTGCCAGTAGTGGGGACGGTGGAGGGATCTATGGCTACACCTTC. The encoded protein is CASSGDGGGIYGYTF.

About this clone itself: A read error may produce the germline difference seen at one junction end. The chain combines TRBV6-6 with TRBJ1-6; no definite D call. Looked up from germline, CDR1 is MNHNY and CDR2 is SVGAGI (reference sequence). This CDR3 spans 13 amino acids. CDR3 protein: CASSYSDNSPLHF. CDR3 coding DNA: TGTGCCAGCAGTTACTCCGATAATTCACCCCTCCACTTT.

The chain carries TRBV5-1 and TRBJ1-1; tentatively, D is TRBD1 (6 bases). CDR1 and CDR2 (germline): SGHRS, YFSETQ. V was shortened by 4 bases and J by 6 bases, with 19 bases between the two germline ends. The CDR3 has 15 residues. In DNA, the CDR3 is TGCGCCAGCAGCGCCCCCGACAGGCTTTGGGCTGAAGCTTTCTTT. Its translation: CASSAPDRLWAEAFF. The whole variable domain, filled in from reference TRBV5-1 and TRBJ1-1, reads KAGVTQTPRYLIKTRGQQVTLSCSPISGHRSVSWYQQTPGQGLQFLFEYFSETQRNKGNFPGRFSGRQFSNSRSEMNVSTLELGDSALYLCASSAPDRLWAEAFFGQGTRLTVV.

This chain joins TRBV2 and TRBJ2-2; D not resolved. Between the trimmed V and J ends, which lost 8 bases and 4 bases, there was a span of 14 bases. This CDR3 contains 14 residues. The germline gives CDR1 SNHLY, CDR2 FYNNEI. CDR3 sequence (DNA): TGTGCCAGCCGGGTCCACCCCACCACCGGGGAGCTGTTTTTT. This sequence encodes CASRVHPTTGELFF.

This clone was detected a few times. V gene TRBV6-5 combines with J gene TRBJ2-7; 7 bases align to TRBD1. The CDR3 runs 13 residues. With V trimmed by 5 bases and J by 6 bases, 7 bases remained unmatched. In germline, CDR1 is MNHEY, CDR2 SVGAGI. The CDR3 sequence: CASSGRQGGEQYF. The CDR3 DNA is TGTGCCAGCAGTGGTCGACAGGGTGGCGAGCAGTACTTC.

The chain is built from TRBV11-2 and TRBJ2-7; perhaps TRBD2 as D (5 bases). Between the trimmed V and J ends, which lost 4 bases and 2 bases, there was a span of 12 bases. The CDR3 loop spans 14 amino acids. The germline V gene has CDR1 SGHAT and CDR2 FQNNGV. DNA of the CDR3: TGTGCCAGCAGCTCCTTGAACGGGGCCTACGAGCAGTACTTC. Amino acids: CASSSLNGAYEQYF.

This clone has a single count. The chain is built from TRBV4-1 and TRBJ1-2; 7 nucleotides agree with TRBD1. There are 15 residues in the CDR3. Germline loops: CDR1 MGHRA, CDR2 YSYEKL. Trimming cost V 4 bases and J 8 bases; bases outside gene matches: 13. This chain's CDR3 is CASSPHHTGVRGYTF. In nucleotides, the CDR3 is TGCGCCAGCAGCCCGCACCACACAGGGGTGCGGGGCTACACCTTC.

For the CDR3, the DNA is TGCGCCAGCAGCTTGCGCCTAGCGGGGGGGAACATTCAGTACTTC. Amino acid sequence: CASSLRLAGGNIQYF. The chain carries TRBV5-1 and TRBJ2-4, with 12 bases aligning to TRBD2. Trimming took 1 base from V and 7 from J; bases not matched to a gene: 3. The CDR3 loop spans 15 amino acids. Germline-derived CDR1 and CDR2 are SGHRS and YFSETQ.

The chain combines TRBV5-1 with TRBJ2-3; D gene ambiguous. CDR3 length: 12 residues. V dropped 4 bases and J dropped 1 base, with 4 bases sitting between them. CDR1 and CDR2 (germline): SGHRS, YFSETQ. The CDR3 loop reads CASSIGTDTQYF. CDR3 DNA sequence: TGCGCCAGCAGCATCGGCACAGATACGCAGTATTTT.

The chain is built from TRBV6-5 and TRBJ2-3, with D possibly matching TRBD2 (5 bases). Trimming pared 8 bases from V and 3 bases from J, leaving 15 bases between. The CDR3 spans 14 residues. Germline CDR1 MNHEY, CDR2 SVGAGI. CDR3 in DNA: TGTGCCAGCCGAGTAGCGTATACGACAGATACGCAGTATTTT. Its protein is CASRVAYTTDTQYF.